These T cell receptor beta chains were read from a single sample in a study of Ad26.COV2.S vaccination and SARS-CoV-2 variants. The table came from immunoSEQ multiplex PCR; TCRdb's copy has only in-frame clones and leaves some out. The sample shows about 350,000 clones, approximately 90% of them seen only once. Material: peripheral blood, obtained in a trial of Ad26.COV2.S vaccine versus placebo. All receptors come from a person between 18 and 65 years old who received the Ad26.COV2.S COVID-19 vaccine or a placebo. Both conserved end residues are part of each CDR3. The D gene is left open where the match is weak. The size entry is marked missing in some rows and otherwise reads once, few, many or a size class.

d_gene	abundance	v_gene	j_gene	CDR3aa	CDR3nt
NA	NA	TRBV5-1	TRBJ2-7	CASSLSWGRHEQYF	TGCGCCAGCAGCTTGTCTTGGGGCCGGCACGAGCAGTACTTC
TRBD1	NA	TRBV30	TRBJ1-1	CAWSLTGFTEAFF	TGTGCCTGGAGTTTGACAGGGTTCACTGAAGCTTTCTTT
TRBD2	NA	TRBV28	TRBJ2-5	CASKVAGGEETQYF	TGTGCAAGCAAAGTTGCGGGAGGGGAAGAGACCCAGTACTTC
NA	few	TRBV4-1	TRBJ1-1	CASSQFSRSGNTEAFF	TGCGCCAGCAGCCAGTTTTCCCGGTCAGGGAACACTGAAGCTTTCTTT
NA	NA	TRBV18	TRBJ2-1	CASSRTGAIEQFF	TGTGCCAGCTCACGAACGGGGGCCATTGAGCAGTTCTTC
TRBD1	NA	TRBV19	TRBJ1-1	CASIGQGVLAFF	TGTGCCAGTATCGGACAGGGCGTACTGGCTTTCTTT
TRBD2	NA	TRBV9	TRBJ2-1	CASSPEIRGLAGDYEQFF	TGTGCCAGCAGCCCAGAGATCCGTGGACTAGCGGGAGACTATGAGCAGTTCTTC
NA	NA	TRBV19	TRBJ2-5	CASSILPRRGSETQYF	TGTGCCAGTAGTATACTTCCAAGGAGGGGTTCGGAGACCCAGTACTTC
NA	NA	TRBV5-6	TRBJ1-3	CASSFWGISGNTIYF	TGTGCCAGCAGCTTTTGGGGAATCTCTGGAAACACCATATATTTT
TRBD1	NA	TRBV5-1	TRBJ1-1	CASSSDRGDTEAFF	TGCGCCAGCAGCTCGGACAGGGGCGACACTGAAGCTTTCTTT
NA	NA	TRBV6-2/TRBV6-3	TRBJ2-7	CASSYSGTSYEQYF	TGTGCCAGCAGTTACAGTGGGACATCCTACGAGCAGTACTTC
TRBD1	NA	TRBV5-6	TRBJ2-7	CASSSLDRAPLYEQYF	TGTGCCAGCAGCTCATTGGACAGGGCCCCCCTCTACGAGCAGTACTTC
NA	once	TRBV27	TRBJ2-7	CASSSRDRGSSGGYEQYF	TGTGCCAGCAGTAGCCGGGACAGGGGGTCTAGCGGGGGCTACGAGCAGTACTTC
NA	NA	TRBV7-2	TRBJ1-6	CASSLGAANNSPLHF	TGTGCCAGCAGCTTAGGGGCAGCCAATAATTCACCCCTCCACTTT
TRBD1	NA	TRBV30	TRBJ2-1	CAWSVGDRVNYNEQFF	TGTGCCTGGAGTGTCGGGGACAGGGTGAATTACAATGAGCAGTTCTTC
NA	NA	TRBV2	TRBJ2-2	CASSGANTGELFF	TGTGCCAGCAGTGGTGCCAACACCGGGGAGCTGTTTTTT
TRBD1	NA	TRBV28	TRBJ2-7	CASSLGGRFGTGNSYEQYF	TGTGCCAGCAGTTTGGGGGGCCGGTTCGGGACAGGGAATTCCTACGAGCAGTACTTC
TRBD1	NA	TRBV11-3	TRBJ1-5	CASSHLGGRLNHHSNQPQHF	TGTGCCAGCAGCCACCTAGGGGGCCGACTAAACCATCATAGCAATCAGCCCCAGCATTTT
TRBD1	NA	TRBV15	TRBJ1-2	CATSKGLVVDRDRGLGGYTF	TGTGCCACCAGCAAGGGCCTTGTCGTTGACCGGGACAGGGGGCTAGGTGGCTACACCTTC
NA	NA	TRBV10-2	TRBJ2-2	CASSESHNTGELFF	TGCGCCAGCAGTGAGTCTCATAACACCGGGGAGCTGTTTTTT
TRBD1	NA	TRBV13	TRBJ1-1	CASSAQGEMNTEAFF	TGTGCCAGCAGCGCACAGGGGGAGATGAACACTGAAGCTTTCTTT
NA	NA	TRBV4-2	TRBJ2-1	CASSQSTGHNEQFF	TGTGCCAGCAGCCAGAGTACAGGACACAATGAGCAGTTCTTC
TRBD1	NA	TRBV4-1	TRBJ2-3	CASSQEQGARTDTQYF	TGCGCCAGCAGCCAAGAACAGGGGGCAAGGACAGATACGCAGTATTTT
NA	NA	TRBV14	TRBJ2-1	CASSQQGYNEQFF	TGTGCCAGCAGCCAACAGGGGTACAATGAGCAGTTCTTC
TRBD1	NA	TRBV6-5	TRBJ2-1	CASSHRGKTGDEQFF	TGTGCCAGCAGTCACAGGGGAAAAACGGGCGATGAGCAGTTCTTC
TRBD2	once	TRBV7-2	TRBJ2-1	CASSPFSGLSDNEQFF	TGTGCCAGCAGCCCATTCTCGGGACTATCAGACAATGAGCAGTTCTTC
NA	NA	TRBV19	TRBJ1-1	CASSIRGTNTEAFF	TGTGCCAGTAGTATAAGAGGAACGAACACTGAAGCTTTCTTT
NA	once	TRBV6-2/TRBV6-3	TRBJ1-2	CASSYGYGYTF	TGTGCCAGCAGTTACGGGTATGGCTACACCTTC
NA	NA	TRBV11-2	TRBJ2-7	CASSSTGKWEQYF	TGTGCCAGCAGCTCGACAGGTAAATGGGAGCAGTACTTC
TRBD1	NA	TRBV6-1	TRBJ2-7	CASSETSGDSSYEQYF	TGTGCCAGCAGTGAAACGTCTGGGGACAGCTCCTACGAGCAGTACTTC